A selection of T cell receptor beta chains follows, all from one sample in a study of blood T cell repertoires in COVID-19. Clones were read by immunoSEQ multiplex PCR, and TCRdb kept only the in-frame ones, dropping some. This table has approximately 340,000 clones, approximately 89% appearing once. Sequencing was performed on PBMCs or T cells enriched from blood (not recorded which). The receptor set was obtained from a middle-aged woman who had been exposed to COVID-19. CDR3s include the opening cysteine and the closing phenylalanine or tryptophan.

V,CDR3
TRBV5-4,CASSLELRSGQGLYEQYF
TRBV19,CASSIFSQLNNEQFF
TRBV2,CASSPSGLSTDTQYF
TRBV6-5,CASSRGGGSYEQYF
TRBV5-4,CASKRGGPEISEQYF
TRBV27,CASSSRATGTSVDNEQFF
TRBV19,CASSRRHSNEKLFF
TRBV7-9,CASSLARSFTDTQYF
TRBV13,CASSRGNRGGEQYF
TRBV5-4,CASSMTGGTGYTF
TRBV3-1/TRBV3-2,CASSQPQGSGYTF
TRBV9,CASSASGTSGYNEQFF
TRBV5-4,CASSLDGTAYNEQFF
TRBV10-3,CATAGGDETQYF
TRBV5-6,CASSLAGRTYEQYF
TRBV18,CASSRTGWVSGTEAFF
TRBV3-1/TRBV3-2,CASSQVSVRRAANYGYTF
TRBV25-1,CASTPGGVREKLFF
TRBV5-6,CASSLGSSGGLPVSEQYF
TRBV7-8,CASSLAGTDPGNTIYF
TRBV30,CAWSVSGQGARTF
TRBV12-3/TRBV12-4,CASSLRSHYGYTF
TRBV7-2,CASSSSGRAPPGELFF
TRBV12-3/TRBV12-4,CASSAPRGEAFF
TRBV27,CASSPTGRRDTEAFF
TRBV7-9,CASSFGRGQPQHF
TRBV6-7,CASSPTGDYGYTF
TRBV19,CASSRRGQSLAKNIQYF
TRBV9,CASSPRLAGVTDTQYF
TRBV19,CASSFAGGNTEAFF
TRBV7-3,CASSLTPTGKGYTF
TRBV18,CASSPASPEPQHF
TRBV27,CASSLPSLAGNTGELFF
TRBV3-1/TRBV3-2,CASSQDAPSGSNQPQHF
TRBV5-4,CASSLGRQGNTIYF
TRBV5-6,CASSFGDMGPGTEAFF
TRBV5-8,CASSLTSVNSYEQYF
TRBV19,CASSIGQVGGPYNSPLHF
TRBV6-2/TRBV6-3,CASSYQTSNTEAFF
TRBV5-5,CASSFLQGTNEKLFF
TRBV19,CASKLSDRGTEAFF
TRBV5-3,CARSLVFFSVSATNEKLFF
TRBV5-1,CASSLTGYEQYF
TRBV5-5,CASSLTDRGPGNTIYF
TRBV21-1,CASRITPGLAGGLVGDTQYF
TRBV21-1,CASSKAQVQRGSTDTQYF